Listed here is a single T cell receptor (beta chain). Trimming pared 4 bases from V and 3 bases from J, leaving 11 bases between. There are 13 residues in the CDR3. Germline-derived CDR1 and CDR2 are SGHRS and YFSETQ. Some clones are missing from TCRdb's copy, which holds only in-frame ones; the method was immunoSEQ multiplex PCR. The table records about 47,000 clones, about 87% of them present only once. This sample was taken from a study of T cell changes during pregnancy in multiple sclerosis. This chain joins TRBV5-1 and TRBJ2-7; TRBD1 might be the D (6 bases). The sample here was peripheral blood, taken in the first trimester of pregnancy. This sequence was found in a female donor with multiple sclerosis, enrolled in a pregnancy study. The CDR3 DNA reads as TGCGCCAGCAGCGGGGGCAGGGGCTACGAGCAGTACTTC. Translation: CASSGGRGYEQYF.